The subject of this entry is one T cell receptor beta chain. This receptor's antigen is unknown. Base qualities are not provided; no much larger clone lies one nucleotide away. Using the deep immunoSEQ assay, multiplex PCR amplified TCR CDR3 regions from genomic DNA. For each cell subset, the extracted genomic DNA was distributed evenly across all wells of several immunoSEQ 96-well plates, and each plate served as one replicate. For sorted subsets, 200 to 250 ng genomic DNA, equal to 30,000 or so T cell genomes, was loaded into each replicate PCR. Purified libraries were quantified with a Qubit 3.0 fluorometer, sized on a Bioanalyzer 2100, and re-quantified with the KAPA Library Quantification kit. Every immunoSEQ 96-well plate was sequenced on a separate single-read 150-cycle Illumina NextSeq 550 flow cell. Regarding the original processing steps: Because the immunoSEQ output held only junctional sequences and lacked quality scores, the filtering could not match the filtering applied to full-length reads. To assign V/J genes and CDR3, sequences were annotated against IMGT germline references using PyIR, a Python wrapper for IgBLAST v1.9. Reads were removed for weak V/J assignments (E-value above 1e-6), missing CDR3, stop codons, out-of-frame junctions, or ambiguous translated residues. A V3J clonotype was defined by an identical inferred V gene, J gene, and CDR3 amino acid sequence. To compute the percentage overlap between repertoires, the number of shared unique clonotypes was divided by the size of the smaller repertoire. Three approaches were used to assess repertoire richness: RTK rarefaction, the Chao1 estimator, and Recon v2.1 estimates of unobserved clonotypes. Generation probabilities for all TCRbeta clonotypes obtained by the gDNA method from a handful of donors were computed using OLGA. Sourced from immuneACCESS, this table was stored by TCRdb with only in-frame sequences that have V and J called. A share of the clones is absent; for the studies checked, an unresolved V gene accounts for under half, and the remainder has no known explanation. V, J and clone size reflect that table, while D and trimming were determined from the DNA. Recorded for this sample are around 2.3 million clones; approximately 95% of them occurred a single time. The ten largest clonotypes hold around 0.13% of the sample.

The sample comes from a study of shared clonotypes between healthy human individuals (dated by TCRdb to between 2020 and 2021). The study in broad terms: A few men and a couple of women, aged 18 to 49 years, made up the cohort. Leukapheresis yielded between about 0.9 and 9.5 billion PBMCs per donor. Libraries were prepared and TCR repertoires were sequenced by different laboratories using diverse techniques, in order to increase sequencing depth and limit assay-specific biases. For each donor, CD4 naive and CD4 memory were each run on three plates, CD8 naive on two plates, and CD8 memory on one plate. Blood TCR repertoires of five healthy adults were deeply sequenced to estimate repertoire size and the extent of clonotype sharing between individuals. Results and caveats for the whole study, not just this receptor: Across a few donors, 5% to 6% of naive CD4, around 3.5% of naive CD8, about 2.3% of memory CD4, and approximately 0.4% of memory CD8 clonotypes were shared. Naive subsets generally had larger estimated clonotype richness than memory subsets did. Compared with non-shared clonotypes, the clonotypes found in all four sorted-subset donors had higher generation probabilities. Sampling was restricted to blood, and TCR repertoires in tissues likely differ from the TCR repertoires found in blood. Pairwise subsampling indicated that sequencing depth was expected to affect the degree of clonotype sharing among donors. Rarefaction of sorted-subset datasets indicated incomplete sequencing despite the large sequencing depth. Because the study included a small number of donors, the genetic and exposure-history diversity represented was limited.

Including cysteine and phenylalanine, the CDR3 has 12 amino acids. The DNA shown is the 36-base CDR3, in frame from base 1. V and J lose 5 bases and 5 bases, and a span of 8 bases separates them. Taken from the germline V gene, the CDR1 and CDR2 loops are KGHSH and LQKENI. Healthy HIV-negative adults with no recently reported acute infections or vaccinations were included as donors. All donors were Caucasian adults living in Nashville, Tennessee, USA. CD4+ T cells were enriched by magnetic negative selection; naive cells were then positively selected on CD45RA, and the negative fraction formed the memory subset. After blood collection by leukapheresis, PBMCs were isolated using Ficoll-Histopaque density gradient centrifugation and then cryopreserved in the vapor phase of liquid nitrogen. Analytical flow cytometry was used to check the purity and quantity of each magnetically sorted T cell population. Genomic DNA was isolated from each sorted fraction and quantified by UV absorbance on a Nanodrop 2000c.

The rearrangement combines TRBV18 with TRBJ2-3; the best D guess is TRBD2, with 6 bases matching. This sequence originates from a man aged 18 to 30 in good health. Material for sequencing was naive CD4+ T cells sorted from blood. This sample's cell subset or site label indicates: CD45RA+ positively selected. The DNA sequence reads TGTGCCAGCTCAGCGGGGTTAGATACGCAGTATTTT. Its product reads: CASSAGLDTQYF.